This T cell receptor beta chain stems from a study of blood T cells in healthy people across ages. As for the study in general: Researchers report that template switching captured about one barcoded beta molecule per two T cells. Study-wide results and limits: Diversity estimates drawn from one million T cells were deemed underestimates.

The CDR3 spans 13 residues. CDR1 SNHLY and CDR2 FYNNEI come from the germline V gene. V lost 6 bases, J lost 0 bases, and 9 bases lay in between. For the second PCR, which ran for about 7 to 11 cycles, a sample-barcoded 5' primer and a J-beta primer mix were used. MiXCR was run by TCRdb on the 5' RACE reads, yielding one entry per CDR3 protein. The sample has around 900,000 distinct CDR3 sequences, 29% seen once; the top ten hold approximately 15%. Regarding this clonotype: Its matching antigen is unknown.

Sequenced sample: blood. The TCR was taken from an elderly woman in good health. The V and J genes are TRBV2 and TRBJ2-7, with D unresolved. The CDR3 bases are TGTGCCAGCAGATTAGGGTCCTCCTACGAGCAGTACTTC. Translating gives CASRLGSSYEQYF.